A single sample is the source of the 8 T cell receptor beta chains below, sequenced in a study of OX40 agonist ivuxolimab in advanced cancers. TCRdb keeps only in-frame clones here, not all; method: immunoSEQ multiplex PCR. The sample has roughly 55,000 clones, over 70% seen once; the top ten hold under 4.5%. The specimen was CD4+ or CD8+ T cells sorted from blood, collected in a trial of the OX40 agonist ivuxolimab. The source of these receptors is an adult with an advanced solid tumor such as melanoma, head and neck, liver or kidney cancer.

This clone appeared a few times. The chain uses TRBV11-3 and TRBJ1-3; a weak D match, TRBD1 (5 bases). V was pared by 0 bases and J by 4 bases, with 10 bases between. Germline assignment: CDR1 SGHNT and CDR2 YENEEA. The CDR3 runs to 15 residues. CDR3 sequence (DNA): TGTGCCAGCAGCTTAGAAGGGGCGCGGGGAAACACCATATATTTT. Residues: CASSLEGARGNTIYF.

V gene TRBV6-6 combines with J gene TRBJ1-1, with D perhaps TRBD1 (5 bases). Germline CDR1 and CDR2: MNHNY and SVGAGI (reference sequence). The CDR3 has 12 amino acids. The V end lost 2 bases, the J end lost 6 bases, and 7 bases lay between the germline ends. This CDR3 reads CASSYRDPEAFF. Written as DNA, the CDR3 is TGTGCCAGCAGTTACAGGGACCCTGAAGCTTTCTTT.

The J gene is TRBJ1-1, the V gene TRBV28, with 11 bases lining up with TRBD1. V trimming: 5 bases; J trimming: 0 bases; junction bases outside the gene matches: 17. Per the germline V gene, CDR1 is MDHEN and CDR2 is SYDVKM. There are 20 residues in the CDR3. The CDR3 region has the DNA TGTGCCAGCAGTGTACCAACCTTTGGACAGGGGGCGCGCCTGAACACTGAAGCTTTCTTT. It translates to CASSVPTFGQGARLNTEAFF.

In DNA form, the CDR3 reads TGTGCCAGCGGAAGGCAGGTCCTTACCGAGCAGTACTTC. Translating gives CASGRQVLTEQYF. The V gene is TRBV9, the J gene TRBJ2-7, with D hard to call. The CDR3 has 13 residues. The V end was cut by 7 bases, the J end by 6 bases, with 17 bases between. Germline loops: CDR1 SGDLS, CDR2 YYNGEE.

The rearrangement uses TRBV7-3 and TRBJ1-2; D gene ambiguous. Germline V gene data show CDR1 as SGHTA and CDR2 as FQGTGA. V was pared by 5 bases and J by 8 bases, with 15 bases between. This CDR3 is built from 13 residues. As DNA, the CDR3 is TGTGCCAGCAGCCCGAATCCCAATGTAGGCTACACCTTC. It specifies CASSPNPNVGYTF.

Only a few counts were recorded for this clone. V and J are TRBV11-3 and TRBJ2-1, with D maybe TRBD1 (6 bases). V lost 1 base to trimming and J lost 5 bases, with 24 bases between them. There are 19 residues in the CDR3. Germline CDR1 reads SGHNT; CDR2 reads YENEEA. The CDR3 loop is CASSLGLPWAGTPNNEQFF. The CDR3 DNA reads as TGTGCCAGCAGCTTAGGTCTACCCTGGGCCGGGACACCCAACAATGAGCAGTTCTTC.

This CDR3 is CASSLTPGQGGGYTF. Here the CDR3 DNA reads TGTGCCAGCAGCTTAACGCCGGGACAGGGTGGGGGCTACACCTTC. The chain is built from TRBV7-2 and TRBJ1-2; TRBD1 matches at 9 bases. The CDR3 has 15 amino acids. V shed 2 bases and J 8 bases; nucleotides not matched to a gene: 9. Germline CDR1 SGHTA, CDR2 FQGNSA.

This chain joins TRBV11-2 and TRBJ2-1; 8 nucleotides line up with TRBD2. The V gene's germline CDR1 is SGHAT and CDR2 FQNNGV. CDR3 length: 15 residues. J was trimmed by 2 bases and V by 5 bases; bases with no gene match: 5. The CDR3 DNA reads as TGTGCCAGCAGCCTTAGCGGGACTACCTACAATGAGCAGTTCTTC. It yields the protein CASSLSGTTYNEQFF. The full variable domain, with the rest looked up from reference TRBV11-2 and TRBJ2-1, is EAGVAQSPRYKIIEKRQSVAFWCNPISGHATLYWYQQILGQGPKLLIQFQNNGVVDDSQLPKDRFSAERLKGVDSTLKIQPAKLEDSAVYLCASSLSGTTYNEQFFGPGTRLTVL.